This entry describes one T cell receptor beta chain. Antigen: not known. TCRB transcripts that were expressed got sequenced, as all of the isolated RNA had been reverse transcribed. Profiled with immunoSEQ multiplex PCR; TCRdb holds only in-frame clones, not every one. The data show 200,000 to 300,000 clones, 27% seen once. The sample originates from a study of beta chain features in type 1 diabetes. Findings and caveats of the study: There was a moderate but significant shortening of TCRB CDR3s in all four CD4+ subsets of Type 1 diabetes patients.

Germline loops: CDR1 WNHNN, CDR2 SYGVQD (reference sequence). Deletions cut 0 bases from V and 2 bases from J, with 9 bases between. The CDR3 loop spans 15 amino acids. Material for sequencing was central memory CD4+ T cells from blood. This receptor was taken from a man between 25 and 39 years old in good health. The chain combines TRBV10-1 with TRBJ2-3; D not certain. The CDR3 DNA sequence: TGCGCCAGCAGTGAGTCTCTGGAAAACACAGATACGCAGTATTTT. This translates into CASSESLENTDTQYF.